Listed below are T cell receptor beta chains from one sample, sequenced in a study of OX40 agonist ivuxolimab in advanced cancers. Method: immunoSEQ multiplex PCR; TCRdb's copy keeps in-frame clones and lacks some. The repertoire holds tens of thousands of clones, with roughly 87% as singletons. This sample comprised CD4+ or CD8+ T cells sorted from blood, obtained in a trial of the OX40 agonist ivuxolimab. The receptors were gathered from an adult with an advanced solid tumor such as melanoma, head and neck, liver or kidney cancer. CDR3s include the opening cysteine and the closing phenylalanine or tryptophan. The D gene is left open where the match is weak. Clone sizes are given selectively: once, few, many, or a class where the clone is expanded.

NA,TRBV19,few,TRBJ1-1,TGTGCCAGTAGTATTCCATTCCAGGGGCGGAGGACTGAAGCTTTCTTT,CASSIPFQGRRTEAFF
NA,TRBV11-3,NA,TRBJ2-1,TGTGCCAGCAGCTCCTACAGGGATGTCAATGAGCAGTTCTTC,CASSSYRDVNEQFF
NA,TRBV7-3,NA,TRBJ2-7,TGTGCCAGCAGCTTAGTTCGTGCCCGTTTTGACTACGAGCAGTACTTC,CASSLVRARFDYEQYF
NA,TRBV7-9,NA,TRBJ1-6,TGTGCCAGCAGCTTAGGGGGGATAAATTCACCCCTCCACTTT,CASSLGGINSPLHF
NA,TRBV28,NA,TRBJ2-7,TGTGCCAGCAAACCGAGGGCTTTCGAGCAGTACTTC,CASKPRAFEQYF
NA,TRBV19,NA,TRBJ2-1,TGTGCCAGTAGTATAGCTATCAATGAGCAGTTCTTC,CASSIAINEQFF
TRBD1,TRBV19,NA,TRBJ2-3,TGTGCCAGTATACCCCGGGACAGGGGCACAGATACGCAGTATTTT,CASIPRDRGTDTQYF
NA,TRBV9,NA,TRBJ2-1,TGTGCCAGCAGCGTAGAAGCCCCTCACCGGGGGTTCAGCTCCTACAATGAGCAGTTCTTC,CASSVEAPHRGFSSYNEQFF
NA,TRBV29-1,NA,TRBJ2-7,TGCAGCGTCAGAGGGACCGTTGGATCGTCCGAGCAGTACTTC,CSVRGTVGSSEQYF
NA,TRBV6-5,NA,TRBJ1-4,TGTGCCAGCAGCCCTCGGACAAGGCCGGGTGAAAAACTGTTTTTT,CASSPRTRPGEKLFF
TRBD2,TRBV6-1,NA,TRBJ2-1,TGTGCCAGCAGTGAAGTTCCTAGCGGGATCTACAATGAGCAGTTCTTC,CASSEVPSGIYNEQFF
NA,TRBV4-3,NA,TRBJ2-7,TGCGCCAGCAGCCAAGATAGGGCTTACGAGCAGTACTTC,CASSQDRAYEQYF
NA,TRBV11-3,NA,TRBJ2-3,TGTGCCAGCAGCTCCCAGGGGCGCCCCACAGATACGCAGTATTTT,CASSSQGRPTDTQYF
NA,TRBV6-1,NA,TRBJ1-3,TGTGCCAGCAACCCGACGAGCTCTGGAAACACCATATATTTT,CASNPTSSGNTIYF
TRBD2,TRBV27,NA,TRBJ2-2,TGTGCCAGCGCCCGGACTAGCGGGACCGCGAGAGGGAACACCGGGGAGCTGTTTTTT,CASARTSGTARGNTGELFF
NA,TRBV19,few,TRBJ2-5,TGTGCCAGTAGTATTAGCAGCCCATTCCAAGAGACCCAGTACTTC,CASSISSPFQETQYF
TRBD1,TRBV5-1,NA,TRBJ2-2,TGCGCCAGCAGCTTGACGACAGGGGGCGGCGGGGAGCTGTTTTTT,CASSLTTGGGGELFF
TRBD1,TRBV28,NA,TRBJ2-3,TGTGCCAGCAGTTTAGGGTGGGACAGCTTCACAGATACGCAGTATTTT,CASSLGWDSFTDTQYF
TRBD1,TRBV14,NA,TRBJ2-5,TGTGCCAGCAGCCGGCTGGGACAGCAAGAGACCCAGTACTTC,CASSRLGQQETQYF
TRBD2,TRBV29-1,once,TRBJ2-1,TGCAGCGTCCCGGGACTAGCCTCCTACAATGAGCAGTTCTTC,CSVPGLASYNEQFF
NA,TRBV5-4,NA,TRBJ2-7,TGTGCCAGCAAACCCCCGGGGGTGGGGGGCGAGCAGTACTTC,CASKPPGVGGEQYF
NA,TRBV15,NA,TRBJ1-5,TGTGCCACCAGCAGAGATTTGGGGTGGGTTGGCAATCAGCCCCAGCATTTT,CATSRDLGWVGNQPQHF
NA,TRBV7-8,NA,TRBJ1-3,TGTGCCAGCAGCTTAGAGGGACCGGCTGGAAACACCATATATTTT,CASSLEGPAGNTIYF
NA,TRBV27,once,TRBJ2-1,TGTGCCAGCAGCGCCTCGACAGATAATGAGCAGTTCTTC,CASSASTDNEQFF
TRBD2,TRBV6-1,NA,TRBJ2-1,TGTGCCAGCTTGGGACTAGCGGGAGGGAAGGAGCAGTTCTTC,CASLGLAGGKEQFF
TRBD2,TRBV7-9,few,TRBJ2-7,TGTGCCAGCACCAGTAGCGGGAGGGGCTACGAGCAGTACTTC,CASTSSGRGYEQYF
TRBD1,TRBV28,NA,TRBJ1-2,TGTGCCAGCGGGACAGGGGGCAACTATGGCTACACCTTC,CASGTGGNYGYTF
TRBD2,TRBV28,NA,TRBJ2-5,TGTGCCAGCGGCTTACCGGGACTAGCGGAACAAGAGACCCAGTACTTC,CASGLPGLAEQETQYF
NA,TRBV7-2,NA,TRBJ1-5,TGTGCCAGCAGCTTATTTATTAATCAGCCCCAGCATTTT,CASSLFINQPQHF
NA,TRBV7-9,NA,TRBJ2-2,TGTGCCAGCAGCCCCACATTCGCAGGGGAGCTGTTTTTT,CASSPTFAGELFF
NA,TRBV2,NA,TRBJ2-5,TGTGCCAGCAGTACGCAGGAAAGGGAGACCCAGTACTTC,CASSTQERETQYF
NA,TRBV11-3,NA,TRBJ2-1,TGTGCCAGCACCATGACTACTGAGCAGTTCTTC,CASTMTTEQFF
TRBD2,TRBV27,NA,TRBJ2-1,TGTGCCAGCAGTGCGCGGGAGGGGTCCTACAATGAGCAGTTCTTC,CASSAREGSYNEQFF
NA,TRBV2,NA,TRBJ1-5,TGTGCCAGCAGTGAAGCCGAGAATCAGCCCCAGCATTTT,CASSEAENQPQHF
TRBD1,TRBV18,NA,TRBJ1-1,TGTGCCAGCTCACCACGGGACAGGGGAACTGAAGCTTTCTTT,CASSPRDRGTEAFF